The 20 T cell receptor beta chains listed next were all sequenced from one sample in a study of OX40 agonist ivuxolimab in advanced cancers. The table came from immunoSEQ multiplex PCR; TCRdb's copy has only in-frame clones and leaves some out. The sample consists of around 38,000 clones, 86% of them appearing once. Sequenced material: CD4+ or CD8+ T cells sorted from blood, taken in a trial of the OX40 agonist ivuxolimab. The receptor set was obtained from an adult with an advanced solid tumor such as melanoma, head and neck, liver or kidney cancer.

The V gene is TRBV19, the J gene TRBJ2-7; D may match TRBD1 or TRBD2 (5 bases each). CDR1 and CDR2 (germline): LNHDA, SQIVND (reference sequence). The CDR3 is 13 residues long. The V end was cut by 5 bases, the J end by 5 bases, with 13 bases between. The CDR3 here is CASSDERGDEQYF. CDR3 bases: TGTGCCAGTAGTGATGAGAGGGGCGACGAGCAGTACTTC.

A few counts support this clone. The CDR3 sequence: CASSDTGTEAFF. Written as DNA, the CDR3 is TGTGCCAGCAGTGATACAGGAACTGAAGCTTTCTTT. This chain joins TRBV2 and TRBJ1-1; weak D call: TRBD1 (5 bases). V lost 3 bases to trimming and J lost 5 bases, with 7 bases between them. The CDR3 has 12 residues. Germline CDR1 and CDR2: SNHLY and FYNNEI.

The count of this clone is one. The chain couples TRBV7-9 to TRBJ2-3, with D perhaps matching TRBD1 (5 bases). Looked up from germline, CDR1 is SEHNR and CDR2 is FQNEAQ (reference sequence). The CDR3 extends over 16 amino acids. The V end lost 1 base, the J end lost 2 bases, and 13 bases lay between the germline ends. This chain's CDR3 is CASSLGGSGSTDTQYF. In nucleotides, the CDR3 is TGTGCCAGCAGCTTAGGGGGCTCAGGGTCCACAGATACGCAGTATTTT.

The rearrangement uses TRBV10-3 and TRBJ1-6; tentative D call: TRBD1 (5 bases). V was pared by 3 bases and J by 16 bases, with 16 bases between. The CDR3 has 13 amino acids. Germline V gene data show CDR1 as ENHRY and CDR2 as SYGVKD. CDR3 in DNA: TGTGCCATCAGTGATGGACATACCGTTTCGCTCCACTTT. Residues: CAISDGHTVSLHF.

The chain combines TRBV14 with TRBJ2-7; TRBD2 agrees at 8 bases. V lost 4 bases, J lost 3 bases, and 8 bases stayed unmatched. Per germline, CDR1 SGHDN and CDR2 FVKESK. The CDR3 is 15 amino acids. The chain's CDR3 is CASSLRAAGVYEQYF. In DNA, the CDR3 is TGTGCCAGCAGCCTTCGGGCAGCGGGAGTCTACGAGCAGTACTTC. Using reference TRBV14 and TRBJ2-7 for the parts outside the CDR3, the full variable domain is EAGVTQFPSHSVIEKGQTVTLRCDPISGHDNLYWYRRVMGKEIKFLLHFVKESKQDESGMPNNRFLAERTGGTYSTLKVQPAELEDSGVYFCASSLRAAGVYEQYFGPGTRLTVT.

CDR3 sequence reads: CASSDRVLGTDTQYF. In nucleotides, the CDR3 is TGTGCCAGCAGTGATAGGGTACTGGGCACAGATACGCAGTATTTT. The V call is TRBV2, the J call TRBJ2-3; the D is unclear. The CDR3 totals 15 residues. CDR1 and CDR2 from the germline V gene are SNHLY and FYNNEI. Trimming pared 3 bases from V and 1 base from J, leaving 11 bases between. The whole variable domain, remainder taken from reference TRBV2 and TRBJ2-3, is EPEVTQTPSHQVTQMGQEVILRCVPISNHLYFYWYRQILGQKVEFLVSFYNNEISEKSEIFDDQFSVERPDGSNFTLKIRSTKLEDSAMYFCASSDRVLGTDTQYFGPGTRLTVL.

The V gene is TRBV7-8, the J gene TRBJ2-3; possible D gene TRBD2, 5 bases. The CDR3 extends over 15 amino acids. CDR1 is SGHVS, CDR2 FQNEAQ, per germline. Trimming removed 4 bases from V and 6 bases from J, with 17 bases in between. CDR3 region: CASSSKGGLMDTQYF. CDR3 bases: TGTGCCAGCAGCTCTAAAGGAGGATTGATGGATACGCAGTATTTT.

V usage is TRBV28 and J usage is TRBJ2-1; unclear D gene. V was cut by 6 bases and J by 0 bases, with 12 bases left in between. Germline V gene data show CDR1 as MDHEN and CDR2 as SYDVKM. The CDR3 extends over 15 amino acids. The CDR3 loop is CASRWTSSSYNEQFF. The CDR3 DNA sequence: TGTGCCAGCAGGTGGACGTCGAGCTCCTACAATGAGCAGTTCTTC.

The rearrangement links TRBV11-1 to TRBJ1-2, with D unresolved. This CDR3 has 14 amino acids. Trimming cost V 5 bases and J 4 bases, with 14 bases left between them. Germline assignment: CDR1 SGHAT and CDR2 FQDESV (reference sequence). The CDR3 DNA is TGTGCCAGCAGCCAAAAAGGAGGGTCCTATGGCTACACCTTC. Amino acids: CASSQKGGSYGYTF.

The J gene is TRBJ2-5, the V gene TRBV5-5; D is uncertain. CDR1 and CDR2 (germline): SGHKS, YYEKEE (reference sequence). Trimming left V 2 bases short and J 2 bases short, with 13 bases between. The CDR3 extends over 15 amino acids. Written as DNA, the CDR3 is TGTGCCAGCAGCTTAGTAGGCTCTAGGCAAGAGACCCAGTACTTC. Translation: CASSLVGSRQETQYF.

The V and J genes are TRBV6-6 and TRBJ2-3; no reliable D call. The germline V gene has CDR1 MNHNY and CDR2 SVGAGI (reference sequence). The CDR3 sequence is 12 residues long. V lost 6 bases and J lost 6, with 10 bases in between. The CDR3 loop reads CASSHRADTQYF. The CDR3, as DNA: TGTGCCAGCAGCCACCGCGCCGATACGCAGTATTTT.

The V and J genes are TRBV5-1 and TRBJ2-3, with D tentatively TRBD2 (5 bases). This CDR3 is 13 amino acids long. V lost 4 bases and J lost 1, with 7 bases in between. CDR1 SGHRS and CDR2 YFSETQ come from the germline V gene. The CDR3 region is CASSLGGTDTQYF. Written as DNA, the CDR3 is TGCGCCAGCAGCCTGGGAGGCACAGATACGCAGTATTTT.

This clone was counted a single time. The chain recombines TRBV9 with TRBJ2-5, with 12 positions matching TRBD2. The J call is uncertain, as TRBJ2-7 better fits the DNA end. The CDR3 has 18 residues. Germline lookup yields CDR1 SGDLS and CDR2 YYNGEE. The chain's CDR3 is CASSVAPSGREGRREQYF. CDR3 DNA sequence: TGTGCCAGCAGCGTAGCTCCTAGCGGGAGGGAAGGACGCCGCGAGCAGTACTTC.

This clone rates as medium-sized. V and J are TRBV4-1 and TRBJ1-6; D not certain. The CDR3 is 13 amino acids. Germline assignment: CDR1 MGHRA and CDR2 YSYEKL. V dropped 5 bases and J dropped 6 bases, with 8 bases sitting between them. CDR3 nucleotide sequence: TGCGCCAGCAGCGACCGACCTAATTCACCCCTCCACTTT. Its translation: CASSDRPNSPLHF.

This rearrangement joins TRBV7-6 to TRBJ2-1; 8 nucleotides line up with TRBD1. This CDR3 has 15 amino acids. Germline V gene lookup returns CDR1 SGHVS and CDR2 FNYEAQ. The junction had 10 bases not matched to a gene; V was cut back by 5 bases and J by 7 bases. The CDR3 bases are TGTGCCAGCAGCACCCCAGGGGGCAAGGTGAATGAGCAGTTCTTC. This translates into CASSTPGGKVNEQFF.

The chain employs TRBV2 and TRBJ1-2; TRBD1 might be the D (5 bases). Germline lookup yields CDR1 SNHLY and CDR2 FYNNEI. V lost 10 bases, J lost 3 bases, and 15 bases lay in between. CDR3 length equals 13 residues. Written as DNA, the CDR3 is TGTGCCATACTAAGTAGGGGTTACTATGGCTACACCTTC. Its translation is CAILSRGYYGYTF.

This rearrangement joins TRBV7-9 to TRBJ1-2; 8 bases line up with TRBD1. Unmatched junction bases numbered 4, after V lost 5 bases and J lost 2 bases. The CDR3 runs to 14 residues. Germline-derived CDR1 and CDR2 are SEHNR and FQNEAQ (reference sequence). The CDR3 coding sequence is TGTGCCAGCAGCACGGGACAGGTGAACTATGGCTACACCTTC. It codes for CASSTGQVNYGYTF. Full variable domain (rest looked up from reference TRBV7-9 and TRBJ1-2): DTGVSQNPRHKITKRGQNVTFRCDPISEHNRLYWYRQTLGQGPEFLTYFQNEAQLEKSRLLSDRFSAERPKGSFSTLEIQRTEQGDSAMYLCASSTGQVNYGYTFGSGTRLTVV.

The chain employs TRBV21-1 and TRBJ2-2; the tabulated D call, TRBD2, remains unverified against the DNA. TRBV21-1 is a documented pseudogene. The CDR3 is 16 amino acids. The CDR3 sequence is CASSRTSGANTGELFF. CDR3 bases: TGTGCCAGCAGCCGGACTAGCGGGGCGAACACCGGGGAGCTGTTTTTT.

This clone was seen once. V usage is TRBV4-3 and J usage is TRBJ2-7; 11 bases are shared with TRBD1. CDR1 LGHNA and CDR2 YSLEER come from the germline V gene. The CDR3 has 15 residues. J gave up 0 bases and V 4 bases, and 2 bases lay outside the gene matches. CDR3 nucleotides: TGCGCCAGCAGCCCTGGGACAGGGGGCTCCTACGAGCAGTACTTC. It is translated as CASSPGTGGSYEQYF.

The chain employs TRBV11-2 and TRBJ1-5; weak D call: TRBD1 (6 bases). V gave up 0 bases and J gave up 3 bases, with 9 bases separating them. The germline CDR1 and CDR2 sequences are SGHAT and FQNNGV. The CDR3 covers 15 residues. The CDR3 nucleotides read TGTGCCAGCAGCTTAGAAGGGACACTCAATCAGCCCCAGCATTTT. Its translation is CASSLEGTLNQPQHF.